This T cell receptor beta chain was sequenced during a study of patients and donors after allogeneic stem cell transplantation. TCRdb processed the RT-PCR reads anew with MiXCR; each CDR3 protein has one entry. The sample includes about 200,000 distinct CDR3 sequences, around two fifths of them seen just once. Germline-derived CDR1 and CDR2 are SGHRS and YFSETQ. This CDR3 has 13 amino acids. The germline V and J ends were trimmed by 0 bases and 5 bases, with 9 bases remaining between them. The receptor was isolated from a human donor who was either an allogeneic HSCT recipient or a stem cell or donor lymphocyte infusion donor (not recorded which). It is not recorded whose cells these are; they may come from a transplant donor. The chain recombines TRBV5-1 with TRBJ2-7; D call uncertain. The sample consisted of blood, either unsorted or a sorted T cell fraction (not recorded which). Here the CDR3 DNA reads TGCGCCAGCAGCTTGGCCCAACCCAACGAGCAGTACTTC. Protein product: CASSLAQPNEQYF.